Presented here are 24 T cell receptor beta chains from one specimen sequenced in a study of cytomegalovirus exposure and HLA in healthy donors. Profiled with immunoSEQ multiplex PCR; TCRdb holds only in-frame clones, not every one. Here the sample spans about 130,000 clones, more than 80% being singletons. The sequencing input was PBMCs. These receptors came from a woman in her thirties in good health and CMV-seropositive.

The chain employs TRBV5-6 and TRBJ1-2, with no clear D. The V gene's germline CDR1 is SGHDT and CDR2 YYEEEE. V lost 0 bases and J lost 4, with 4 bases in between. The CDR3 consists of 12 residues. The CDR3 protein is CASSLGLYGYTF. Here the CDR3 DNA reads TGTGCCAGCAGCTTGGGTCTCTATGGCTACACCTTC.

The chain is built from TRBV23-1 and TRBJ2-7; D remains unclear. TRBV23-1 is sorted into the ORF group, with uncertain function. CDR3 length: 17 residues. The germline V and J ends were trimmed by 4 bases and 4 bases, with 23 bases remaining between them. CDR3 coding DNA: TGCGCCAGCAGTCCCCTCGGAGACCCCTGCTCATCGTACGAGCAGTACTTC. Translated, it gives CASSPLGDPCSSYEQYF.

The V call is TRBV19, the J call TRBJ2-7, with TRBD1 matching over 8 bases. Germline trimming cut 5 bases from V and 0 bases from J; bases unmatched to any gene: 6. The germline V gene has CDR1 LNHDA and CDR2 SQIVND (reference sequence). The CDR3 loop spans 15 amino acids. CDR3 loop: CASSRGQGSSYEQYF. In nucleotides, the CDR3 is TGTGCCAGTAGTCGAGGACAGGGAAGCTCCTACGAGCAGTACTTC.

CDR3 sequence reads: CATSRSTGTGYNEQFF. The CDR3 region has the DNA TGTGCCACCAGCAGATCCACCGGGACAGGCTACAATGAGCAGTTCTTC. The chain carries TRBV15 and TRBJ2-1; 8 bases match TRBD1. The J segment lost 3 bases and the V segment lost 2 bases, leaving 6 bases of the junction unmatched. The germline CDR1 and CDR2 sequences are LNHNV and YYDKDF (reference sequence). The CDR3 length is 16 residues. Supplemented by reference TRBV15 and TRBJ2-1, the full variable domain reads DAMVIQNPRYQVTQFGKPVTLSCSQTLNHNVMYWYQQKSSQAPKLLFHYYDKDFNNEADTPDNFQSRRPNTSFCFLDIRSPGLGDTAMYLCATSRSTGTGYNEQFFGPGTRLTVL.

In regard to this clone: Germline is not matched at one junction end, which may reflect a read error. The chain joins TRBV28 to TRBJ2-7; D not resolved. The CDR3 contains 14 residues. Germline values: CDR1 MDHEN, CDR2 SYDVKM. CDR3 DNA: TGTGCTAGCAGTTTGGGTGGAGTAAACTACGAGCAGTACTTC. Residues: CASSLGGVNYEQYF. Full variable domain (missing parts from reference TRBV28 and TRBJ2-7): DVKVTQSSRYLVKRTGEKVFLECVQDMDHENMFWYRQDPGLGLRLIYFSYDVKMKEKGDIPEGYSVSREKKERFSLILESASTNQTSMYLCASSLGGVNYEQYFGPGTRLTVT.

This clone has only a few counts. The chain uses TRBV28 and TRBJ1-2; no reliable D call. Between the trimmed V and J ends, which lost 6 bases and 2 bases, there was a span of 4 bases. Germline V gene data show CDR1 as MDHEN and CDR2 as SYDVKM. CDR3 length equals 11 residues. The CDR3 here is CASSVNYGYTF. The DNA of the CDR3 is TGTGCCAGCAGCGTAAACTATGGCTACACCTTC.

The chain uses TRBV7-9 and TRBJ2-2; a weak D match, TRBD2 (5 bases). The V gene lost 5 bases and the J gene lost 1 base, with 8 bases spanning the gap. Germline V CDR1 and CDR2: SEHNR, FQNEAQ (reference sequence). This CDR3 spans 14 amino acids. The chain's CDR3 is CASSPDLNTGELFF. In DNA, the CDR3 is TGTGCCAGCAGCCCGGACTTGAACACCGGGGAGCTGTTTTTT.

The chain links TRBV6-1 to TRBJ2-7; possible D gene TRBD1, 6 bases. Germline lookup yields CDR1 MNHNS and CDR2 SASEGT. The CDR3 runs to 14 residues. Between the trimmed V and J ends, which lost 6 bases and 0 bases, there was a span of 12 bases. CDR3 sequence (DNA): TGTGCCAGCAGCGTGACAGGACTCTCCTACGAGCAGTACTTC. It codes for CASSVTGLSYEQYF.

The V call is TRBV28, the J call TRBJ2-7; 8 bases map to TRBD1. CDR3 length: 14 residues. After removal of 5 bases from V and 2 bases from J, the junction contained 5 bases not matched to a gene. Germline lookup yields CDR1 MDHEN and CDR2 SYDVKM. The CDR3: CASSVQGAPYEQYF. CDR3 nucleotides: TGTGCCAGCAGTGTTCAGGGGGCGCCCTACGAGCAGTACTTC.

V is TRBV7-8 and J is TRBJ2-7; TRBD1 matches 11 bases. Germline V CDR1 and CDR2: SGHVS, FQNEAQ. V lost 5 bases and J lost 5; bases outside the gene matches: 11. This CDR3 contains 16 residues. CDR3 region: CASSLGQGAVMDEQYF. The CDR3 coding sequence is TGTGCCAGCAGCCTCGGACAGGGGGCGGTCATGGACGAGCAGTACTTC.

The V and J genes are TRBV19 and TRBJ2-1, with 11 bases matching TRBD2. The CDR3 consists of 17 residues. Germline loops: CDR1 LNHDA, CDR2 SQIVND (reference sequence). The trim removed 3 bases at V and 3 bases at J, leaving 7 bases unmatched. This chain's CDR3 is CASSMRVAGGNYNEQFF. In DNA form, the CDR3 reads TGTGCCAGTAGTATGAGGGTAGCGGGGGGGAACTACAATGAGCAGTTCTTC.

This chain joins TRBV5-1 and TRBJ1-4; no clear D gene. Looked up from germline, CDR1 is SGHRS and CDR2 is YFSETQ. V was cut by 4 bases and J by 6 bases, with 13 bases left in between. This CDR3 comprises 14 residues. DNA of the CDR3: TGCGCCAGCAGCCTGGAGGCGGCTGATGAAAAACTGTTTTTT. Its protein product is CASSLEAADEKLFF.

CDR3 amino acids: CASSFVRGQKDTQYF. CDR3 sequence (DNA): TGTGCCAGCAGTTTTGTCAGGGGGCAGAAAGATACGCAGTATTTT. The chain joins TRBV27 to TRBJ2-3; the match to TRBD1 covers 8 bases. In germline, CDR1 is MNHEY, CDR2 SMNVEV (reference sequence). CDR3 length equals 15 residues. V lost 3 bases to trimming and J lost 5 bases; unmatched junction nucleotides: 7.

This chain links TRBV7-6 with TRBJ2-5; 16 positions agree with TRBD2. With V trimmed by 1 base and J by 4 bases, 9 bases remained unmatched. Germline lookup yields CDR1 SGHVS and CDR2 FNYEAQ. This CDR3 comprises 19 residues. Here the CDR3 reads CASSLDGTSGRAGIETQYF. DNA of the CDR3: TGTGCCAGCAGCTTAGATGGGACTAGCGGGAGGGCCGGGATAGAGACCCAGTACTTC.

The rearrangement joins TRBV4-1 to TRBJ2-3; no reliable D call. From germline, CDR1 is MGHRA and CDR2 YSYEKL. This CDR3 is built from 15 residues. V lost 9 bases to trimming and J lost 3 bases, with 19 bases between them. CDR3 region: CASKLLPITTDTQYF. The CDR3 DNA follows: TGCGCCAGTAAACTACTCCCAATCACTACAGATACGCAGTATTTT.

The rearrangement links TRBV6-1 to TRBJ1-2; no firm D call. CDR3 size: 13 residues. CDR1 and CDR2 from the germline V gene are MNHNS and SASEGT. V dropped 2 bases and J dropped 8 bases, with 12 bases sitting between them. The CDR3 is CASSETRRQGYTF. CDR3 DNA: TGTGCCAGCAGTGAAACGAGGCGGCAAGGCTACACCTTC.

The CDR3: CASSPSSSYNEQFF. CDR3 sequence (DNA): TGTGCCAGCAGTCCATCGAGCTCCTACAATGAGCAGTTCTTC. V is TRBV28 and J is TRBJ2-1, with D unresolved. Germline lookup yields CDR1 MDHEN and CDR2 SYDVKM. The V end lost 5 bases, the J end lost 0 bases, and 8 bases lay between the germline ends. This CDR3 is built from 14 residues.

This chain joins TRBV7-8 and TRBJ2-7; 8 bases are shared with TRBD1. The germline V gene has CDR1 SGHVS and CDR2 FQNEAQ. This CDR3 is built from 16 residues. Germline trimming cut 5 bases from V and 6 bases from J; bases unmatched to any gene: 15. The CDR3 reads CASSPRGRGRSGEQYF. The CDR3 DNA sequence: TGTGCCAGCAGCCCAAGGGGCAGGGGGCGGTCGGGCGAGCAGTACTTC.

The chain uses TRBV2 and TRBJ2-5; D is unclear. The CDR3 length is 14 residues. V dropped 5 bases and J dropped 7 bases, with 17 bases sitting between them. The germline V gene has CDR1 SNHLY and CDR2 FYNNEI. The CDR3 region is CASSLAVLSVTQYF. As DNA, the CDR3 is TGTGCCAGCAGTCTGGCGGTCCTGAGTGTGACCCAGTACTTC.

The rearrangement joins TRBV5-6 to TRBJ2-7, with TRBD2 matching over 9 bases. Germline lookup yields CDR1 SGHDT and CDR2 YYEEEE. The V and J ends lost 2 bases and 5 bases, in that order; junction bases with no gene match: 8. The CDR3 length is 15 residues. CDR3 loop: CASSLMSSGTHEQYF. Here the CDR3 DNA reads TGTGCCAGCAGCTTAATGTCTAGCGGGACGCACGAGCAGTACTTC. Full variable domain (remainder filled in from reference TRBV5-6 and TRBJ2-7): DAGVTQSPTHLIKTRGQQVTLRCSPKSGHDTVSWYQQALGQGPQFIFQYYEEEERQRGNFPDRFSGHQFPNYSSELNVNALLLGDSALYLCASSLMSSGTHEQYFGPGTRLTVT.

V usage is TRBV28 and J usage is TRBJ2-3, with D perhaps TRBD1 (5 bases). CDR3 size: 14 residues. Trimming cost V 1 base and J 4 bases, with 9 bases left between them. CDR1 is MDHEN, CDR2 SYDVKM, per germline. Here the CDR3 DNA reads TGTGCCAGCAGTTTATATCTAGGGGCAGATACGCAGTATTTT. It codes for CASSLYLGADTQYF.

Worth noting for this clone: This sample includes further DNA sequences coding for the same CDR3. The gene calls are TRBV28 and TRBJ2-7; D unresolved. Trimming removed 5 bases at V and 4 bases at J, with 6 bases between. The CDR3 consists of 11 residues. Germline V gene data show CDR1 as MDHEN and CDR2 as SYDVKM. CDR3 loop: CASSGGYEQYF. For the CDR3, the DNA is TGTGCCAGCAGTGGCGGTTACGAGCAGTACTTC.

In DNA, the CDR3 is TGCGCCAGCAGCCAAACGACAGTAACCCCCTCTGGGGCCAACGTCCTGACTTTC. It codes for CASSQTTVTPSGANVLTF. The J gene is TRBJ2-6, the V gene TRBV5-1, with D perhaps TRBD1 (5 bases). This CDR3 has 18 amino acids. CDR1 is SGHRS, CDR2 YFSETQ, per germline. V lost 4 bases and J lost 0, with 17 bases in between.

This chain uses TRBV2 with TRBJ1-3; 7 nucleotides align to TRBD1. The CDR3 is made up of 14 amino acids. Germline CDR1 and CDR2: SNHLY and FYNNEI. The J segment lost 0 bases and the V segment lost 6 bases, leaving 2 bases of the junction unmatched. The CDR3, as DNA: TGTGCCAGCAGGGGACAGCTCTCTGGAAACACCATATATTTT. It codes for CASRGQLSGNTIYF. The complete variable domain, with remaining parts taken from reference TRBV2 and TRBJ1-3, reads EPEVTQTPSHQVTQMGQEVILRCVPISNHLYFYWYRQILGQKVEFLVSFYNNEISEKSEIFDDQFSVERPDGSNFTLKIRSTKLEDSAMYFCASRGQLSGNTIYFGEGSWLTVV.